The 19 T cell receptor beta chains below were found in one sample sequenced in a study of shared clonotypes between healthy human individuals. Repertoires were generated with immunoSEQ multiplex PCR, while TCRdb's copy carries only in-frame clones and drops some. The sample has nearly 500,000 clones, roughly four fifths seen once. Sequences were obtained from PBMCs. Receptor source: a middle-aged woman in good health. Some clones in this sample may be carry-over from other donors' samples.

The V and J genes are TRBV7-9 and TRBJ2-3; tentatively, D is TRBD2 (5 bases). The CDR3 runs 14 residues. The germline V gene has CDR1 SEHNR and CDR2 FQNEAQ (reference sequence). The V and J ends lost 1 base and 4 bases respectively, with 9 bases between them. The DNA of the CDR3 is TGTGCCAGCAGCTTAGGAGGGTCCCCAGATACGCAGTATTTT. Translating it yields CASSLGGSPDTQYF.

The genes are TRBV19 and TRBJ2-1; 8 nucleotides match TRBD2. Germline CDR1 and CDR2: LNHDA and SQIVND (reference sequence). V lost 5 bases and J lost 8; bases outside the gene matches: 8. This CDR3 spans 14 amino acids. CDR3 protein: CASSLGLVVDEQFF. The CDR3 DNA follows: TGTGCCAGTAGTCTGGGACTAGTGGTTGATGAGCAGTTCTTC.

As to this clone: The junction differs from germline at one of its ends, possibly a read error. The CDR3: CAGSESGYYGYTF. The CDR3 DNA is TGTGCCGGCAGTGAATCAGGGTATTATGGCTACACCTTC. V usage is TRBV25-1 and J usage is TRBJ1-2; D perhaps matches TRBD1 (5 bases). The CDR3 contains 13 residues. CDR1 and CDR2 (germline): MGHDK, SYGVNS.

This chain uses TRBV28 with TRBJ2-1, with 10 bases that match TRBD2. CDR3 size: 17 residues. J gave up 1 base and V 5 bases, and 8 bases lay outside the gene matches. CDR1 and CDR2 from the germline V gene are MDHEN and SYDVKM. The CDR3 protein is CASSTQSAGGSYNEQFF. CDR3 nucleotide sequence: TGTGCCAGCAGTACCCAGTCAGCGGGAGGGTCCTACAATGAGCAGTTCTTC.

This chain connects TRBV6-1 to TRBJ1-5, with D hard to call. This CDR3 comprises 12 residues. Germline V CDR1 and CDR2: MNHNS, SASEGT. V shed 7 bases and J shed 5 bases, with 9 bases lying between them. The CDR3 here is CASNRQDQPQHF. In DNA form, the CDR3 reads TGTGCCAGCAATCGGCAGGATCAGCCCCAGCATTTT.

This clone was seen only a few times. This rearrangement joins TRBV7-2 to TRBJ2-5; D is unclear. Germline V gene sequence: CDR1 SGHTA, CDR2 FQGNSA. V shed 1 base and J shed 5 bases, with 11 bases lying between them. This CDR3 region has 14 residues. This chain's CDR3 is CASSLVASAETQYF. The DNA of the CDR3 is TGTGCCAGCAGCTTAGTGGCCTCGGCGGAGACCCAGTACTTC.

At least ten counts were recorded for this clone. The gene calls are TRBV9 and TRBJ1-1; perhaps TRBD1 as D (6 bases). Deletions cut 0 bases from V and 5 bases from J, with 11 bases between. Germline V CDR1 and CDR2: SGDLS, YYNGEE. CDR3 size: 14 residues. The CDR3 sequence is CASSVEQGGTEAFF. As DNA, the CDR3 is TGTGCCAGCAGCGTAGAACAGGGCGGAACTGAAGCTTTCTTT.

The chain joins TRBV19 to TRBJ2-7; possibly TRBD2 for D (7 bases). Germline CDR1 LNHDA, CDR2 SQIVND (reference sequence). This CDR3 region has 14 residues. Trimming stripped 0 bases from V and 6 bases from J, with 12 bases between. The DNA of the CDR3 is TGTGCCAGTAGTATAGATGCAGGGGAGGGCGAGCAGTACTTC. Translating gives CASSIDAGEGEQYF.

A note on this clone: Different DNA sequences within this sample yield the same CDR3. The chain is built from TRBV30 and TRBJ1-2, with a weak D call TRBD1 (6 bases). Germline CDR1 reads GTSNPN; CDR2 reads SVGIG (reference sequence). With 1 base removed from V and 4 bases from J, the gap between germline ends came to 7 bases. The CDR3 runs to 12 residues. In DNA form, the CDR3 reads TGTGCCTGGAGTGGAGGGGGCTATGGCTACACCTTC. Translation: CAWSGGGYGYTF.

The V gene is TRBV7-2, the J gene TRBJ2-1; TRBD2 aligns across 10 bases. The J segment lost 7 bases and the V segment lost 1 base, leaving 7 bases of the junction unmatched. The length of the CDR3 is 16 residues. Germline V gene data show CDR1 as SGHTA and CDR2 as FQGNSA. As DNA, the CDR3 is TGTGCCAGCAGCTTAGGGGTAGCGGGAGGTATAAATGAGCAGTTCTTC. This codes for CASSLGVAGGINEQFF.

The genes are TRBV6-1 and TRBJ1-2; no clear D gene. Germline CDR1 reads MNHNS; CDR2 reads SASEGT. The CDR3 consists of 10 residues. Trimming cost V 4 bases and J 7 bases, with 4 bases left between them. The CDR3 coding sequence is TGTGCCAGCAGTGCACGTGGCTACACCTTC. Translating gives CASSARGYTF.

This chain connects TRBV19 to TRBJ2-1; 16 nucleotides match TRBD2. The germline V gene has CDR1 LNHDA and CDR2 SQIVND (reference sequence). Unmatched junction bases numbered 7, after V lost 6 bases and J lost 8 bases. The length of the CDR3 is 16 residues. The chain's CDR3 is CASRRGLAGGQHEQFF. The CDR3 DNA reads as TGTGCCAGTAGAAGGGGACTAGCGGGAGGGCAGCATGAGCAGTTCTTC.

There are a few counts of this clone. The J gene is TRBJ2-1, the V gene TRBV4-2; 10 bases are a match to TRBD2. Germline trimming cut 0 bases from V and 5 bases from J; bases unmatched to any gene: 10. This CDR3 contains 18 residues. Germline loops: CDR1 LGHNA, CDR2 YNFKEQ. The CDR3 DNA reads TGTGCCAGCAGCCAAGATCCTAGCGGGGGCATGGGAAACAATGAGCAGTTCTTC. Protein sequence: CASSQDPSGGMGNNEQFF.

The sample holds a few counts of this clone. CDR3 amino acids: CASSVGQGGDQPQHF. CDR3 DNA sequence: TGTGCCAGCAGCGTAGGTCAGGGGGGGGATCAGCCCCAGCATTTT. The chain combines TRBV9 with TRBJ1-5; 7 bases agree with TRBD1. This CDR3 has 15 residues. The J segment lost 5 bases and the V segment lost 0 bases, leaving 5 bases of the junction unmatched. Germline assignment: CDR1 SGDLS and CDR2 YYNGEE.

This clone was counted between two and nine times. The chain uses TRBV4-1 and TRBJ2-7, with D possibly being TRBD2 (6 bases). Trimming took off 3 bases at V and 3 bases at J, with 18 bases between the two ends. The CDR3 sequence is 16 residues long. The germline gives CDR1 MGHRA, CDR2 YSYEKL. For the CDR3, the DNA is TGCGCCAGCAGCCATGGGGGTAGCGGTAGATACTACGAGCAGTACTTC. Its protein is CASSHGGSGRYYEQYF.

This clone was observed a single time. J is TRBJ1-2 and V is TRBV27; the match to TRBD1 covers 7 bases. V was pared by 3 bases and J by 6 bases, with 4 bases of the junction left unmatched. The germline V gene has CDR1 MNHEY and CDR2 SMNVEV (reference sequence). CDR3 size: 13 residues. CDR3 sequence (DNA): TGTGCCAGCAGTTTGGGCAGGGGGGATGGCTACACCTTC. Its protein product is CASSLGRGDGYTF.

The chain couples TRBV9 to TRBJ1-1, with D possibly matching TRBD1 (5 bases). The germline V gene encodes CDR1 SGDLS and CDR2 YYNGEE. The CDR3 loop spans 13 amino acids. Deletions cut 3 bases from V and 7 bases from J, with 13 bases between. DNA of the CDR3: TGTGCCAGCAGCGCACCTTTGGGGGGTGAAGCTTTCTTT. The encoded protein is CASSAPLGGEAFF.

The chain links TRBV30 to TRBJ1-2; 7 bases are shared with TRBD1. Trimming cost V 2 bases and J 4 bases; bases outside gene matches: 7. The CDR3 covers 14 residues. Germline-derived CDR1 and CDR2 are GTSNPN and SVGIG (reference sequence). Here the CDR3 DNA reads TGTGCCTGGAGTCCCGGGACAGCCATCTATGGCTACACCTTC. Its protein product is CAWSPGTAIYGYTF.

The chain is built from TRBV5-1 and TRBJ1-1; D possibly corresponds to TRBD1 (6 bases). Germline V gives CDR1 SGHRS, CDR2 YFSETQ. V dropped 0 bases and J dropped 7 bases, with 19 bases sitting between them. There are 16 residues in the CDR3. The CDR3 here is CASSLEGLGGQGEAFF. CDR3 coding DNA: TGCGCCAGCAGCTTGGAAGGTCTCGGGGGGCAGGGTGAAGCTTTCTTT.